These 14 T cell receptor beta chains share one sample of origin, sequenced in a study of cytomegalovirus exposure and HLA in healthy donors. Clones were sequenced by immunoSEQ multiplex PCR, and TCRdb holds only the in-frame ones, with some missing. The sample contains some 140,000 clones, just under 85% of which appear only once. Sequenced sample: PBMCs. The receptors were gathered from a woman under 40 in good health and CMV-seronegative.

The rearrangement joins TRBV7-9 to TRBJ1-1, with no clear D. V lost 7 bases, J lost 4 bases, and 22 bases lay in between. The CDR3 is made up of 16 amino acids. CDR1 and CDR2 (germline): SEHNR, FQNEAQ (reference sequence). The CDR3 DNA sequence: TGTGCCAGCACCCCCAGTGTTTCTGTCAGTGCCACTGAAGCTTTCTTT. Translated: CASTPSVSVSATEAFF. Supplemented by reference TRBV7-9 and TRBJ1-1, the full variable domain reads DTGVSQNPRHKITKRGQNVTFRCDPISEHNRLYWYRQTLGQGPEFLTYFQNEAQLEKSRLLSDRFSAERPKGSFSTLEIQRTEQGDSAMYLCASTPSVSVSATEAFFGQGTRLTVV.

The rearrangement uses TRBV18 and TRBJ1-5, with TRBD1 as a possible D gene (5 bases). Trimming stripped 2 bases from V and 7 bases from J, with 15 bases between. Germline CDR1 and CDR2: KGHSH and LQKENI. The CDR3 is 15 amino acids. CDR3 protein: CASSPGAERGQPQHF. For the CDR3, the DNA is TGTGCCAGCTCACCAGGGGCAGAGAGAGGCCAGCCCCAGCATTTT.

This chain connects TRBV28 to TRBJ1-4; no firm D call. The CDR3 extends over 11 amino acids. Germline values: CDR1 MDHEN, CDR2 SYDVKM. With 3 bases removed from V and 7 bases from J, the gap between germline ends came to 3 bases. CDR3 sequence: CASSFSEKLFF. The CDR3 DNA sequence: TGTGCCAGCAGTTTCAGTGAAAAACTGTTTTTT. Full variable domain (rest looked up from reference TRBV28 and TRBJ1-4): DVKVTQSSRYLVKRTGEKVFLECVQDMDHENMFWYRQDPGLGLRLIYFSYDVKMKEKGDIPEGYSVSREKKERFSLILESASTNQTSMYLCASSFSEKLFFGSGTQLSVL.

This clone has a single count. The chain couples TRBV6-1 to TRBJ2-7; 9 bases map to TRBD1. Germline V gene lookup returns CDR1 MNHNS and CDR2 SASEGT. This CDR3 comprises 16 residues. Unmatched junction bases numbered 7, after V lost 4 bases and J lost 0 bases. DNA for the CDR3: TGTGCCAGCAGTGTAATGGGGACAGGGAACTCCTACGAGCAGTACTTC. This sequence encodes CASSVMGTGNSYEQYF.

The J gene is TRBJ2-2, the V gene TRBV11-2; TRBD1 is a possible D gene (7 bases). CDR3 length: 16 amino acids. V was clipped by 3 bases and J by 0 bases, with 11 bases between them. Germline V gene sequence: CDR1 SGHAT, CDR2 FQNNGV. CDR3 residues: CASSFPRGANTGELFF. DNA for the CDR3: TGTGCCAGCAGCTTCCCCAGGGGGGCGAACACCGGGGAGCTGTTTTTT.

The CDR3 bases are TGTGCCAGCAGCCAGAGGTCGTTGGATGAAAAACTGTTTTTT. The encoded protein is CASSQRSLDEKLFF. The gene calls are TRBV7-9 and TRBJ1-4; unclear D gene. The CDR3 sequence is 14 residues long. Trimming removed 5 bases at V and 6 bases at J, with 13 bases between. CDR1 and CDR2 from the germline V gene are SEHNR and FQNEAQ (reference sequence).

The chain joins TRBV2 to TRBJ1-5, with unresolved D. Deletions cut 2 bases from V and 5 bases from J, with 4 bases between. The germline V gene encodes CDR1 SNHLY and CDR2 FYNNEI. This CDR3 is built from 12 residues. The CDR3 DNA reads as TGTGCCAGCAGTGAACAGTATCAGCCCCAGCATTTT. Translation gives CASSEQYQPQHF.

The rearrangement links TRBV6-5 to TRBJ1-1; D call uncertain. The V end lost 6 bases, the J end lost 5 bases, and 13 bases lay between the germline ends. This CDR3 is built from 13 residues. Germline V gene data show CDR1 as MNHEY and CDR2 as SVGAGI. CDR3 DNA sequence: TGTGCCAGCAGCTCGAACCGGGGAACTGAAGCTTTCTTT. Encoded protein: CASSSNRGTEAFF.

The chain has TRBV11-1 and TRBJ1-1, with D tentatively TRBD1 (5 bases). V gave up 2 bases and J gave up 3 bases, with 19 bases separating them. Germline V gene lookup returns CDR1 SGHAT and CDR2 FQDESV (reference sequence). This CDR3 is built from 17 residues. Here the CDR3 reads CASSLSGWGRLDTEAFF. CDR3 nucleotides: TGTGCCAGCAGCTTATCGGGATGGGGGAGGTTGGACACTGAAGCTTTCTTT.

V and J are TRBV6-6 and TRBJ2-7, with D possibly matching TRBD1 (5 bases). Germline CDR1 is MNHNY and CDR2 is SVGAGI (reference sequence). Trimming removed 2 bases from V and 6 bases from J, with 17 bases in between. The CDR3 has 15 residues. The chain's CDR3 is CASSYHEEGAPEQYF. DNA of the CDR3: TGTGCCAGCAGTTACCACGAGGAAGGGGCACCCGAGCAGTACTTC.

The chain combines TRBV6-5 with TRBJ1-2; TRBD1 agrees at 7 bases. There are 13 residues in the CDR3. V was clipped by 2 bases and J by 7 bases; unmatched bases: 4. CDR1 is MNHEY, CDR2 SVGAGI, per germline. The CDR3 loop reads CASSYGDSGGYTF. The CDR3 DNA is TGTGCCAGCAGTTACGGGGACAGCGGTGGCTACACCTTC.

CDR3 in DNA: TGTGCCAGCAGGAACCAGGGTAGCAATCAGCCCCAGCATTTT. Amino acids: CASRNQGSNQPQHF. V and J are TRBV28 and TRBJ1-5; maybe TRBD1 (5 bases). There are 14 residues in the CDR3. The germline CDR1 and CDR2 sequences are MDHEN and SYDVKM. V was pared by 6 bases and J by 0 bases, with 9 bases between.

The chain recombines TRBV5-1 with TRBJ2-7; D not resolved. Germline V gene data show CDR1 as SGHRS and CDR2 as YFSETQ. The CDR3 spans 14 residues. Trimming took off 0 bases at V and 4 bases at J, with 11 bases between the two ends. CDR3 sequence (DNA): TGCGCCAGCAGCTTGGACTTATCCCTTTACGAGCAGTACTTC. Translating it yields CASSLDLSLYEQYF.

The chain is built from TRBV11-2 and TRBJ2-7; D call uncertain. The CDR3 sequence is 15 residues long. Germline lookup yields CDR1 SGHAT and CDR2 FQNNGV. The ends were cut back, 4 bases at V and 4 bases at J, with 17 bases in the middle. The CDR3 is CASSSIKTAWYEQYF. The CDR3 bases are TGTGCCAGCAGCTCAATAAAGACTGCCTGGTACGAGCAGTACTTC.